These 9 T cell receptor beta chains share one sample of origin, sequenced in a study of blood T cell repertoires in COVID-19. The protocol was immunoSEQ multiplex PCR, while the TCRdb copy is restricted to in-frame clones and leaves out a portion. The sample consists of approximately 280,000 clones, roughly 80% of them appearing once. Sequencing used PBMCs or T cells enriched from blood (not recorded which). Receptors were obtained from a man aged 40-49 years who had been exposed to COVID-19.

A few counts support this clone. The rearrangement joins TRBV14 to TRBJ1-2, with TRBD1 identical over 7 bases. The CDR3 is 14 residues long. The V gene end was trimmed by 0 bases and the J gene end by 6 bases; junction bases not matched to a gene: 4. Germline lookup yields CDR1 SGHDN and CDR2 FVKESK. CDR3 residues: CASSQDPGGNGYTF. The CDR3 DNA reads TGTGCCAGCAGCCAAGACCCAGGGGGAAATGGCTACACCTTC.

The chain is built from TRBV5-6 and TRBJ1-6; D not certain. The CDR3 has 15 residues. V was cut by 5 bases and J by 0 bases, with 9 bases left in between. Germline loops: CDR1 SGHDT, CDR2 YYEEEE. The CDR3 sequence: CASSWASSYNSPLHF. The CDR3 nucleotides read TGTGCCAGCAGTTGGGCCAGCTCCTATAATTCACCCCTCCACTTT.

The rearrangement joins TRBV18 to TRBJ2-7; TRBD1 agrees at 8 bases. V dropped 0 bases and J dropped 4; count of bases not matched to a gene: 5. The CDR3 has 15 residues. Germline V gene data show CDR1 as KGHSH and CDR2 as LQKENI. CDR3 in amino acids: CASSPPGQVLYEQYF. The CDR3 DNA sequence: TGTGCCAGCTCACCACCGGGACAGGTTCTTTACGAGCAGTACTTC.

V usage is TRBV7-8 and J usage is TRBJ2-7; 10 bases fit TRBD2. Germline V gene data show CDR1 as SGHVS and CDR2 as FQNEAQ. This CDR3 has 16 residues. With V trimmed by 3 bases and J by 1 base, 6 bases remained unmatched. CDR3 loop: CASSFPSLAGSYEQYF. In DNA form, the CDR3 reads TGTGCCAGCAGCTTTCCCTCACTAGCGGGGTCCTACGAGCAGTACTTC.

In its sample, this clone was seen a few times. The CDR3 DNA sequence: TGTGCCACCAGTGACAGGCCGAACACTGAAGCTTTCTTT. Translation: CATSDRPNTEAFF. The rearrangement joins TRBV24-1 to TRBJ1-1; D gene unclear. Looked up from germline, CDR1 is KGHDR and CDR2 is SFDVKD. The CDR3 spans 13 residues. Trimming took 4 bases from V and 1 from J, leaving 6 bases between them.

The chain links TRBV6-5 to TRBJ1-2, with TRBD1 matching 9 bases. The CDR3 spans 13 residues. CDR1 and CDR2 (germline): MNHEY, SVGAGI. V was clipped by 5 bases and J by 8 bases; unmatched bases: 6. The CDR3 region has the DNA TGTGCCAGCAGTCTACAGGGGGCGCGAGGCTACACCTTC. This codes for CASSLQGARGYTF.

The chain joins TRBV4-2 to TRBJ2-5, with D maybe TRBD2 (5 bases). This CDR3 comprises 17 residues. Trimming shortened V by 2 bases and J by 7 bases, and 23 bases separated the two germline ends. Germline V CDR1 and CDR2: LGHNA, YNFKEQ. The CDR3 loop is CASSQRAPPDSRLTQYF. DNA for the CDR3: TGTGCCAGCAGCCAAAGGGCCCCGCCGGACTCTCGTCTGACCCAGTACTTC.

The chain is built from TRBV5-1 and TRBJ2-2; 8 nucleotides align to TRBD1. Losses at the gene ends were 0 bases for V and 4 bases for J; bases not matched to a gene: 14. CDR1 and CDR2 (germline): SGHRS, YFSETQ. The CDR3 is made up of 19 amino acids. The CDR3 DNA sequence: TGCGCCAGCAGCTTGGTCCCCCAAGCATCAACAGGGGGCACCGGGGAGCTGTTTTTT. It codes for CASSLVPQASTGGTGELFF.

CDR3 in amino acids: CASSLEGLAGETQYF. The CDR3 nucleotides are TGTGCCAGCAGCCTTGAGGGACTAGCGGGGGAGACCCAGTACTTC. The V gene is TRBV11-3, the J gene TRBJ2-5; 13 positions match TRBD2. The V segment lost 5 bases and the J segment 5 bases; nucleotides outside the gene matches: 5. CDR3 length equals 15 residues. CDR1 SGHNT and CDR2 YENEEA come from the germline V gene.